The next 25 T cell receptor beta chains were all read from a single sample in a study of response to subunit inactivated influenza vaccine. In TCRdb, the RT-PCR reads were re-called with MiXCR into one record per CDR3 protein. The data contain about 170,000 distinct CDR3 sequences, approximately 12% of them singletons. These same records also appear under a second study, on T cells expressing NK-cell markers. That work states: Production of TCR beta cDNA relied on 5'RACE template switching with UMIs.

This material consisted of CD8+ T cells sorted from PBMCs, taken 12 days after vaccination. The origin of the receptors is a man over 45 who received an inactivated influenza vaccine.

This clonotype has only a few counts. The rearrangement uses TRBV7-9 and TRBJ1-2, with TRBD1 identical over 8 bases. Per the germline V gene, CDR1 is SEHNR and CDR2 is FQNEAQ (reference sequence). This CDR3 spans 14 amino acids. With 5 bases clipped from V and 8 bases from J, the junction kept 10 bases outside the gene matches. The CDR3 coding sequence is TGTGCCAGCAGCCGAGAGGACAGGGCTAGGGGCTACACCTTC. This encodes CASSREDRARGYTF.

Written as DNA, the CDR3 is TGTGCCAGCAGCGTAGTGCCGGGACTTAGCACAGATACGCAGTATTTT. Encoded protein: CASSVVPGLSTDTQYF. The rearrangement joins TRBV9 to TRBJ2-3; tentative D call: TRBD2 (6 bases). Looked up from germline, CDR1 is SGDLS and CDR2 is YYNGEE. CDR3 length: 16 residues. The V and J ends lost 0 bases and 0 bases respectively, with 11 bases between them.

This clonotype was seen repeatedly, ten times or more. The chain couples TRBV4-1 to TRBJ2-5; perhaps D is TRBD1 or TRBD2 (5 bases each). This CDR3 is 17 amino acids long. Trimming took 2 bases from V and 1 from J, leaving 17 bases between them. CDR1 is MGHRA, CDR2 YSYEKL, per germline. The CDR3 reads CASSQLDGGQFQETQYF. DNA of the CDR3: TGCGCCAGCAGCCAACTCGACGGAGGACAATTCCAAGAGACCCAGTACTTC.

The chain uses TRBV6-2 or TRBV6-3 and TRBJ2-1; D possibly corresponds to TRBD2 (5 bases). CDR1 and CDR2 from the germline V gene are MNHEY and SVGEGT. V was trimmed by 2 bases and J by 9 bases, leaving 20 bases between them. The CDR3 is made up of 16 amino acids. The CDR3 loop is CASSYPEDSDLGEQFF. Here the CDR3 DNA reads TGTGCCAGCAGTTACCCCGAAGACTCGGACTTGGGTGAGCAGTTCTTC.

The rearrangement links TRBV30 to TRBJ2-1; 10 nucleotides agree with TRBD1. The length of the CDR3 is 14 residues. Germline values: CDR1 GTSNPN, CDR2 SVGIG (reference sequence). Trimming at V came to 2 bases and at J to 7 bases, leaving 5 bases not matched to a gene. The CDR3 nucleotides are TGTGCCTGGAGTCCGGGACAGGGGATGAATGAGCAGTTCTTC. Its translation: CAWSPGQGMNEQFF. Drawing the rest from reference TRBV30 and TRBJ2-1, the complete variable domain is SQTIHQWPATLVQPVGSPLSLECTVEGTSNPNLYWYRQAAGRGLQLLFYSVGIGQISSEVPQNLSASRPQDRQFILSSKKLLLSDSGFYLCAWSPGQGMNEQFFGPGTRLTVL.

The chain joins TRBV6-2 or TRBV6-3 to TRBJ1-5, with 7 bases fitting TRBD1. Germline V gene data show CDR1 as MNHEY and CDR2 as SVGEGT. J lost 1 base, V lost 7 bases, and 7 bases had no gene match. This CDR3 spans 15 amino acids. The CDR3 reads CASNPGQWSNQPQHF. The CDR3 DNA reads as TGTGCCAGCAATCCGGGACAGTGGAGCAATCAGCCCCAGCATTTT.

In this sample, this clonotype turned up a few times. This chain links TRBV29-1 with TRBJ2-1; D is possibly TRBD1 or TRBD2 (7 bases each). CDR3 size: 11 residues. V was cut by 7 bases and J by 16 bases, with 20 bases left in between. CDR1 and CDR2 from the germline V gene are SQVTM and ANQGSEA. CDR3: CSAGQTGREFF. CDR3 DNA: TGCAGCGCCGGCCAGACAGGGAGGGAATTCTTC.

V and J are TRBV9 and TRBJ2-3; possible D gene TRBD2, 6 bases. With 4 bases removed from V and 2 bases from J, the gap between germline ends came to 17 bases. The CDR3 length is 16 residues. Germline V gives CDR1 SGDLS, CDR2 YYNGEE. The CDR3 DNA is TGTGCCAGCAGCTTCACCGGGACTCCGGTCACAGATACGCAGTATTTT. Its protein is CASSFTGTPVTDTQYF.

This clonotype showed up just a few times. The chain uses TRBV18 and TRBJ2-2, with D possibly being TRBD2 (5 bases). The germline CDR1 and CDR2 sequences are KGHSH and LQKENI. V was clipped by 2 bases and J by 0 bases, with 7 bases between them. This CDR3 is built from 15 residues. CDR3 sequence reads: CASSPDGTNTGELFF. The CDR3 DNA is TGTGCCAGCTCACCAGACGGGACGAACACCGGGGAGCTGTTTTTT.

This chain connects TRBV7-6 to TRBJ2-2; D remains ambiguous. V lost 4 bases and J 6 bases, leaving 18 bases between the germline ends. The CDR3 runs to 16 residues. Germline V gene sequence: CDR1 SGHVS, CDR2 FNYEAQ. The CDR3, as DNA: TGTGCCAGCAGCTCGCTTTTTGGGCAGCCGGCCGGGGAGCTGTTTTTT. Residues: CASSSLFGQPAGELFF.

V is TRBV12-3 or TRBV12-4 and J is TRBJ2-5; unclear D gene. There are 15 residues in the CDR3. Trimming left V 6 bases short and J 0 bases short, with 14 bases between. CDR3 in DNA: TGTGCCAGCAGGTCCCTCAAGGGCAACCAAGAGACCCAGTACTTC. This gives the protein CASRSLKGNQETQYF.

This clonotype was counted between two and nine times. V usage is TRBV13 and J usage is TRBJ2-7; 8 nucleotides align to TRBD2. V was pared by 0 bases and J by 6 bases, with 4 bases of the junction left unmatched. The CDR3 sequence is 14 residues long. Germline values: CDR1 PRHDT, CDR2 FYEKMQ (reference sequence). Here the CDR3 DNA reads TGTGCCAGCAGCTTAGGGCGGGGGGCCGGCGAGCAGTACTTC. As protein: CASSLGRGAGEQYF.

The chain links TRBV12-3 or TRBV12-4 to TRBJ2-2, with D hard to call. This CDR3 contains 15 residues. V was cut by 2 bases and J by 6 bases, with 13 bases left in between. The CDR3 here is CASSLHHMGSGELFF. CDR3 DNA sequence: TGTGCCAGCAGTTTACACCACATGGGGTCCGGGGAGCTGTTTTTT.

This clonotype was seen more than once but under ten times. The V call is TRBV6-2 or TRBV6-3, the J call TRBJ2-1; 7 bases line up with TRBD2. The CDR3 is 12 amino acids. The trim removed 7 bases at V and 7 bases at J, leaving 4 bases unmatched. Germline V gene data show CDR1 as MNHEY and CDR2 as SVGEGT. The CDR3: CASTLSGNEQFF. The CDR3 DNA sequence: TGTGCCAGCACCCTTAGCGGGAATGAGCAGTTCTTC.

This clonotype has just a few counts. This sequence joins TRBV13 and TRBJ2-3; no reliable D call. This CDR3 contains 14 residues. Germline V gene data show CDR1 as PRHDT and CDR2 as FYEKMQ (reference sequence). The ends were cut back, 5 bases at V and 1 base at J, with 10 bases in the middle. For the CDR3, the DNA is TGTGCCAGCAGCCCAGGACCCGGCACAGATACGCAGTATTTT. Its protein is CASSPGPGTDTQYF.

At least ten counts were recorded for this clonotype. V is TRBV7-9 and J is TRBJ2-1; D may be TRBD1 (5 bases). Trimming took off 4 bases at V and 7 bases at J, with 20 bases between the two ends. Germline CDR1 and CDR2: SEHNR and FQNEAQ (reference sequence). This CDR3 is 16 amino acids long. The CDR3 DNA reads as TGTGCCAGCAGCTCCCTCGACAGCACCCTTGGGAATGAGCAGTTCTTC. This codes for CASSSLDSTLGNEQFF.

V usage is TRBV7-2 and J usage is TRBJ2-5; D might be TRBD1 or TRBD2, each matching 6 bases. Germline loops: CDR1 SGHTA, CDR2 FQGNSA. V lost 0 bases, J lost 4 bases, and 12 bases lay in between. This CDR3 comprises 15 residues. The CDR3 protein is CASSLAGGGLETQYF. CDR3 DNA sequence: TGTGCCAGCAGCTTAGCGGGGGGCGGATTAGAGACCCAGTACTTC.

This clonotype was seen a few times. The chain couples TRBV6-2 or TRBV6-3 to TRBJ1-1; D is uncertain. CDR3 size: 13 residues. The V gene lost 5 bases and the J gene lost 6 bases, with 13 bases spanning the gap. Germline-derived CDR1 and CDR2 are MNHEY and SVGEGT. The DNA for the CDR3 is TGTGCCAGCAGTGTGGTCGGTAGTGCTGAAGCTTTCTTT. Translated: CASSVVGSAEAFF.

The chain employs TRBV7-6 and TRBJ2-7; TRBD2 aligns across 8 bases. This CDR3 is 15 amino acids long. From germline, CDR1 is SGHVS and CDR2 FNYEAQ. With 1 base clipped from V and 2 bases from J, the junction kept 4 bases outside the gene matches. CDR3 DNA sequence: TGTGCCAGCAGCTTAGGAGGGACTAGTACCTACGAGCAGTACTTC. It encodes CASSLGGTSTYEQYF.

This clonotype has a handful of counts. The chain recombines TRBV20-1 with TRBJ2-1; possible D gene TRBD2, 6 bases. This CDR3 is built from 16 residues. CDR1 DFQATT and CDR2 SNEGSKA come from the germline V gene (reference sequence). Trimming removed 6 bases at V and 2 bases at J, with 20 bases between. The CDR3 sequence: CSARSGGNQPYNEQFF. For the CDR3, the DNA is TGCAGTGCCAGGTCCGGCGGGAATCAACCCTACAATGAGCAGTTCTTC.

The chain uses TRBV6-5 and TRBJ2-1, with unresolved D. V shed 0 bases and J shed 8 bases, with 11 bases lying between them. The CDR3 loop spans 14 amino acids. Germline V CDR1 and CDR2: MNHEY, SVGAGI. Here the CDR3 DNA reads TGTGCCAGCAGTTACTCGCCCAGATTTGATGAGCAGTTCTTC. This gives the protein CASSYSPRFDEQFF.

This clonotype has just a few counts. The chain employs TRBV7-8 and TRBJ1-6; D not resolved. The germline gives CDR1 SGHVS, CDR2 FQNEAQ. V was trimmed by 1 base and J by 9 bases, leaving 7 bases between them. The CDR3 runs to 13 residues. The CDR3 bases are TGTGCCAGCAGCTTAGGGTGGGTTTCACCCCTCCACTTT. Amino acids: CASSLGWVSPLHF.

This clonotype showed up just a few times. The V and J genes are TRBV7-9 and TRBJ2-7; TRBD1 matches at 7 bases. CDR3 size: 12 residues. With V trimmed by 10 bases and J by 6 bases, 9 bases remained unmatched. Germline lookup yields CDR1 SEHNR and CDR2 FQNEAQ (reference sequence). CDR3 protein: CATRTGPSEQYF. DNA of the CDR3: TGTGCCACACGGACAGGACCTTCCGAGCAGTACTTC.

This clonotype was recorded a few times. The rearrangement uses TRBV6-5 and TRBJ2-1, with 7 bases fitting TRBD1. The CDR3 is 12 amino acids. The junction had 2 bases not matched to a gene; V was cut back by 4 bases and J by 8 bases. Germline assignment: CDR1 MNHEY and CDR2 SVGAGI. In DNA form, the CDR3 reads TGTGCCAGCAGTTCACAGGGGTATGAGCAGTTCTTC. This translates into CASSSQGYEQFF.

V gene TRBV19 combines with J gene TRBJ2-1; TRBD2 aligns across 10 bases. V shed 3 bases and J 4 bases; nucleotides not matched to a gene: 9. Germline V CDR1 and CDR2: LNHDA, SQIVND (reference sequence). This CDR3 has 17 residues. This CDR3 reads CASSIWVAGGYYNEQFF. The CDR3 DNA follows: TGTGCCAGTAGTATTTGGGTAGCGGGAGGATATTACAATGAGCAGTTCTTC.